The clone carrying this T cell receptor (beta chain) has at least ten counts. The source of the sample is a study of T cells in Graves' hyperthyroidism and ophthalmopathy. It was RNA transcripts that yielded the amplified TCR beta CDR3 regions. The TCR CDR3 was amplified in a first-round RT-PCR using the HTBI primer set. Via MiXCR, TCRdb re-called the multiplex PCR reads, giving one row per CDR3 protein. The table has hundreds of thousands of distinct CDR3 sequences, under 20% seen once. The sequenced sample was blood. The sequence came from a woman in her fifties or sixties with Graves' hyperthyroidism that later progressed to Graves' ophthalmopathy.

This CDR3 is CASSLFQGEYEQYF. The CDR3 nucleotides read TGTGCCAGCAGCCTTTTCCAGGGAGAGTACGAGCAGTACTTC. The chain combines TRBV4-2 with TRBJ2-7, with D perhaps given as TRBD1 or TRBD2 (5 bases each). The V gene lost 4 bases and the J gene lost 4 bases, with 14 bases spanning the gap. Germline CDR1 reads LGHNA; CDR2 reads YNFKEQ. The CDR3 is 14 amino acids.